This T cell receptor beta chain was identified during a study of OX40 agonist ivuxolimab in advanced cancers. Germline V CDR1 and CDR2: SGHNT, YENEEA. Unmatched junction bases numbered 8, after V lost 5 bases and J lost 9 bases. The CDR3 has 16 residues. TCRdb's table, derived via immunoSEQ multiplex PCR, lists solely in-frame clones and lacks some. The repertoire includes tens of thousands of clones, roughly nine tenths of them detected once, and 9% to 15% sits in the top ten. The sample here was CD4+ or CD8+ T cells sorted from blood, taken in a trial of the OX40 agonist ivuxolimab. The receptor comes from an adult with an advanced solid tumor such as melanoma, head and neck, liver or kidney cancer. This chain connects TRBV11-3 to TRBJ2-1, with 15 bases identical to TRBD2. The CDR3 is CASSGRTSGRAVEQFF. The CDR3 DNA follows: TGTGCCAGCAGCGGCCGGACTAGCGGGAGGGCCGTTGAGCAGTTCTTC.